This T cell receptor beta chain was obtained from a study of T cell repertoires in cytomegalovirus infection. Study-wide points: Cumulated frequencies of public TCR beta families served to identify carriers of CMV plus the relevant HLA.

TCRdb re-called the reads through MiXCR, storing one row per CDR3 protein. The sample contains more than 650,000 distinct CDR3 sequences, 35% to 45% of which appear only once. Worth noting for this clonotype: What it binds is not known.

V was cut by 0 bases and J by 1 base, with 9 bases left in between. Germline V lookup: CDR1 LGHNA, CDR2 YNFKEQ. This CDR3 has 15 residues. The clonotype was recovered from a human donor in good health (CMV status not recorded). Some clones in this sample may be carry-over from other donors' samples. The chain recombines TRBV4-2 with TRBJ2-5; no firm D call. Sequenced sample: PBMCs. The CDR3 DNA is TGTGCCAGCAGCCAAGAATCCGACTCCCAAGAGACCCAGTACTTC. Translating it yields CASSQESDSQETQYF.